A single T cell receptor beta chain is shown here with its context. V was pared by 4 bases and J by 3 bases, with 20 bases between. Germline V gene data show CDR1 as SGHRS and CDR2 as YFSETQ. The CDR3 consists of 16 residues. The source of the sample is a study of cytomegalovirus exposure and HLA in healthy donors. 60 Vbeta and 13 Jbeta primers were used in PCR. Data came from immunoSEQ multiplex PCR; TCRdb stores just in-frame clones and leaves some out. Its table lists roughly 46,000 clones. Input material: PBMCs. The sequence was collected from a woman between 40 and 50 years old in good health and CMV-seronegative. The gene calls are TRBV5-1 and TRBJ2-7; a possible D gene is TRBD2 (6 bases). The CDR3 DNA reads as TGCGCCAGCAGCCCGGGTTCAGCGGAGGGCCTCTACGAGCAGTACTTC. Its translation is CASSPGSAEGLYEQYF.